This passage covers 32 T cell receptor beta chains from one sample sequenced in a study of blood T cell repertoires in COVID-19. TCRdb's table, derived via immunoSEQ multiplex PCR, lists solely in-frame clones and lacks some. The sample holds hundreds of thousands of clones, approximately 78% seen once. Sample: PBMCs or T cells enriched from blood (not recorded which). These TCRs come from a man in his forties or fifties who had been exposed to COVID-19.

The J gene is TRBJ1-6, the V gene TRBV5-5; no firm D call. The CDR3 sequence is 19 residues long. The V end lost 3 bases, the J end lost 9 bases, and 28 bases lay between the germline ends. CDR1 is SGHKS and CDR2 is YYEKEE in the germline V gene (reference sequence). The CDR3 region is CASSSLPTRPALLISPLHF. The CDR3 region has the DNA TGTGCCAGCAGCTCGCTACCAACCAGGCCGGCCCTCCTGATTTCACCCCTCCACTTT.

The CDR3 bases are TGTGCCAGCAGTTCCCCGGGGGACTCCCAGTACTTC. It specifies CASSSPGDSQYF. The chain combines TRBV28 with TRBJ2-7; possible D gene TRBD2, 6 bases. The germline V gene encodes CDR1 MDHEN and CDR2 SYDVKM. V dropped 4 bases and J dropped 10 bases, with 14 bases sitting between them. The CDR3 is made up of 12 amino acids.

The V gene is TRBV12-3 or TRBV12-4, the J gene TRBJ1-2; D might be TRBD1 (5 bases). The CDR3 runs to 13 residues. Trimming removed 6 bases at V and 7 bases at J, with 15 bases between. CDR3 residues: CASREQDTGGYTF. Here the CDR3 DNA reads TGTGCCAGCAGAGAACAGGACACTGGTGGCTACACCTTC.

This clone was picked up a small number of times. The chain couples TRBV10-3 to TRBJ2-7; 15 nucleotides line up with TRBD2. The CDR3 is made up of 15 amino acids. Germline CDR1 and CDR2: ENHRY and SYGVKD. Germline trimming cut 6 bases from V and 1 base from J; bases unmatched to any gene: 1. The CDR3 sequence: CAIRGTSGRSYEQYF. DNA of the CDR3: TGTGCCATCAGGGGGACTAGCGGGAGGTCCTACGAGCAGTACTTC.

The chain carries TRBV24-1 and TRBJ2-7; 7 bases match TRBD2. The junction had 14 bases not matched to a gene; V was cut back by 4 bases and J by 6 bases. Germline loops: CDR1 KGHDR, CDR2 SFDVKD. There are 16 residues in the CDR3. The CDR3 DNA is TGTGCCACCAGTGACCCCAGCGGGATGAACCCCGCCGAGCAGTACTTC. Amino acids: CATSDPSGMNPAEQYF.

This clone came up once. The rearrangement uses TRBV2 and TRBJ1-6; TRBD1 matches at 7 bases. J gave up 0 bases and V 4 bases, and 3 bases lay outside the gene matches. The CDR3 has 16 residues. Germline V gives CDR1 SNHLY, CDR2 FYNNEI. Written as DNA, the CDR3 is TGTGCCAGCAGTGCTAGGGGGCTCTCCTATAATTCACCCCTCCACTTT. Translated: CASSARGLSYNSPLHF.

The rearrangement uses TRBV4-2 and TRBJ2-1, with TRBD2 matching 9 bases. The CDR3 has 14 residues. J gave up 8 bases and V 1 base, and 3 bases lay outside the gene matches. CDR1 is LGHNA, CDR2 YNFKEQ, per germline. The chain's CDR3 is CASSQVSGSDEQFF. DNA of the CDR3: TGTGCCAGCAGCCAAGTTAGCGGGAGCGATGAGCAGTTCTTC.

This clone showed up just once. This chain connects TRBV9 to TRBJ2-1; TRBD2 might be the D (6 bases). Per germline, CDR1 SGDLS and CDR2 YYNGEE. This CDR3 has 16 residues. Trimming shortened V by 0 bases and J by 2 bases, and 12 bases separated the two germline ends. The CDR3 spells CASSVEVGGPYNEQFF. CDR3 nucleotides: TGTGCCAGCAGCGTAGAGGTGGGAGGACCCTACAATGAGCAGTTCTTC.

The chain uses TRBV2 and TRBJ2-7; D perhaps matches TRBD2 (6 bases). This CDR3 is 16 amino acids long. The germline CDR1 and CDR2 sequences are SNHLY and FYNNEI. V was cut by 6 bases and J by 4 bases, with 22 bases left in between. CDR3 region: CASRYSGGSFGYEQYF. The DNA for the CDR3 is TGTGCCAGCAGGTATTCTGGGGGGTCCTTCGGATACGAGCAGTACTTC.

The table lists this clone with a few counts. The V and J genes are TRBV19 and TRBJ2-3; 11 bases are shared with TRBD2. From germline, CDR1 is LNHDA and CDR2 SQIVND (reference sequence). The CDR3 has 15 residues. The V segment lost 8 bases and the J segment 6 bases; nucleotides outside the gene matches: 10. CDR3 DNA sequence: TGTGCCAGTCGATTGCTAGCGGGAGGTGGTGATACGCAGTATTTT. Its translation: CASRLLAGGGDTQYF. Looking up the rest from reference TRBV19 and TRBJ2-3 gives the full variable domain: DGGITQSPKYLFRKEGQNVTLSCEQNLNHDAMYWYRQDPGQGLRLIYYSQIVNDFQKGDIAEGYSVSREKKESFPLTVTSAQKNPTAFYLCASRLLAGGGDTQYFGPGTRLTVL.

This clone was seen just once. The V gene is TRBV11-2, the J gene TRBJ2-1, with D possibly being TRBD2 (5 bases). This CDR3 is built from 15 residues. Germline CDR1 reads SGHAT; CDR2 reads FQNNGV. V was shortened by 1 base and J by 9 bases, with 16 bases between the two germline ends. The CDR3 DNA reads TGTGCCAGCAGCTTAGTGAGCCGGGATGCGCGTGAGCAGTTCTTC. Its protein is CASSLVSRDAREQFF.

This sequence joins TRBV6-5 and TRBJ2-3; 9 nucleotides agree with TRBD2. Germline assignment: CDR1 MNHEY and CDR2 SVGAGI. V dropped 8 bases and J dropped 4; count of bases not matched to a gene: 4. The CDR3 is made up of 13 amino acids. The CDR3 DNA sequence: TGTGCCAGCGATAGCGGGAGCTCAGATACGCAGTATTTT. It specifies CASDSGSSDTQYF.

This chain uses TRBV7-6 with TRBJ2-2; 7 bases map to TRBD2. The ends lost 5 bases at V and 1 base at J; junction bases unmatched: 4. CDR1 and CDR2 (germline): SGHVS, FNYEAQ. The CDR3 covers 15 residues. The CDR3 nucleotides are TGTGCCAGCAGCCACGGGACTAAGAACACCGGGGAGCTGTTTTTT. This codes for CASSHGTKNTGELFF. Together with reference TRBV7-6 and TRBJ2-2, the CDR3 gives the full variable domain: GAGVSQSPRYKVTKRGQDVALRCDPISGHVSLYWYRQALGQGPEFLTYFNYEAQQDKSGLPNDRFSAERPEGSISTLTIQRTEQRDSAMYRCASSHGTKNTGELFFGEGSRLTVL.

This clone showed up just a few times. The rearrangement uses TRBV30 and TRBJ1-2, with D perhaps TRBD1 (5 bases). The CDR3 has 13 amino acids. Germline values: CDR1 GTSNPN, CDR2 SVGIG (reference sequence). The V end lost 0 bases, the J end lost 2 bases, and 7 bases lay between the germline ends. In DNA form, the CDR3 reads TGTGCCTGGAGTGTGAACAGGAACTATGGCTACACCTTC. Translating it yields CAWSVNRNYGYTF.

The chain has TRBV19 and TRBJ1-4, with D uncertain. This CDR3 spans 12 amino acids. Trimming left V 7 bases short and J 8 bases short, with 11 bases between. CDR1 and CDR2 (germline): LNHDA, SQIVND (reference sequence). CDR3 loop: CASTDTNEKLFF. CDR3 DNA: TGTGCCAGTACCGACACAAACGAAAAACTGTTTTTT.

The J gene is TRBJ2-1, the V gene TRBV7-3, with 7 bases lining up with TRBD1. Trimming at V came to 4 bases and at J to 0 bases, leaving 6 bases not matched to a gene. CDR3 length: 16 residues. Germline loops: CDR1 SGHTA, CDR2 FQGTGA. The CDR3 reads CASSSRQGSSYNEQFF. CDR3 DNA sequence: TGTGCCAGCAGCTCGAGACAGGGATCCTCCTACAATGAGCAGTTCTTC. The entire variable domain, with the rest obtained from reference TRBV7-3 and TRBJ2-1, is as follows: GAGVSQTPSNKVTEKGKYVELRCDPISGHTALYWYRQSLGQGPEFLIYFQGTGAADDSGLPNDRFFAVRPEGSVSTLKIQRTERGDSAVYLCASSSRQGSSYNEQFFGPGTRLTVL.

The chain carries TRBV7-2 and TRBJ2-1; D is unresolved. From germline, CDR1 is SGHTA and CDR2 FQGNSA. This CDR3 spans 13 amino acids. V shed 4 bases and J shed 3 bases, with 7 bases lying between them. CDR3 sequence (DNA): TGTGCCAGCAGCTCCGACAACTACAATGAGCAGTTCTTC. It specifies CASSSDNYNEQFF.

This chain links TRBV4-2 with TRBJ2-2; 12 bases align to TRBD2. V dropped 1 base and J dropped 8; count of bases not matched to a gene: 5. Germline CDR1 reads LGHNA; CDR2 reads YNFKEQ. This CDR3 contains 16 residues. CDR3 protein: CASSQGLAGGWGELFF. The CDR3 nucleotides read TGTGCCAGCAGCCAAGGCCTAGCGGGAGGGTGGGGGGAGCTGTTTTTT.

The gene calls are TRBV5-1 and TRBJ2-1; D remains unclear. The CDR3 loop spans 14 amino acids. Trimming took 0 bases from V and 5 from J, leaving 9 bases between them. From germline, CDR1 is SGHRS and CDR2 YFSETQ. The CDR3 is CASSLDGRNNEQFF. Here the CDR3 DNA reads TGCGCCAGCAGCTTGGATGGCAGAAACAATGAGCAGTTCTTC.

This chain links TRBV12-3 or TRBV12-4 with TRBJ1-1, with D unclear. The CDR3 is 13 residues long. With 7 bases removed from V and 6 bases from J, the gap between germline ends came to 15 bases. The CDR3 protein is CASILVGGSEAFF. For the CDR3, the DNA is TGTGCCAGCATATTAGTAGGCGGCTCTGAAGCTTTCTTT.

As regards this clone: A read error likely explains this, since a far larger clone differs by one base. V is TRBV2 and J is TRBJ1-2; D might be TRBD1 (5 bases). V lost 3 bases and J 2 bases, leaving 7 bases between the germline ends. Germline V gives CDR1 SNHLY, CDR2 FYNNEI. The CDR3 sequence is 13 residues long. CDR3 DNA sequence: TGTGCCAGCAGTGAGTCAGGGAACTATGGCTACACCTTC. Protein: CASSESGNYGYTF.

The CDR3 reads CASSRTEDTEAFF. In DNA, the CDR3 is TGTGCCAGCAGCCGTACCGAGGACACTGAAGCTTTCTTT. This chain joins TRBV6-5 and TRBJ1-1; D unclear. The V end lost 6 bases, the J end lost 3 bases, and 11 bases lay between the germline ends. Per germline, CDR1 MNHEY and CDR2 SVGAGI. The CDR3 runs to 13 residues.

The DNA for the CDR3 is TGCGCCAGCAGCTTGGGGTGGACTGGAAACAATGAGCAGTTCTTC. This translates into CASSLGWTGNNEQFF. The chain links TRBV5-1 to TRBJ2-1, with D maybe TRBD2 (5 bases). The V gene lost 0 bases and the J gene lost 5 bases, with 12 bases spanning the gap. CDR1 SGHRS and CDR2 YFSETQ come from the germline V gene. The CDR3 contains 15 residues.

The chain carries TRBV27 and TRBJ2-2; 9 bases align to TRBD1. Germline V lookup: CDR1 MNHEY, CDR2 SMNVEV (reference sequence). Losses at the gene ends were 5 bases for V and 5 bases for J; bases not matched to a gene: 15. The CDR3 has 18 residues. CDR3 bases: TGTGCCAGCAGTCGCGAGCCCCCCGGGACAGGGTTTACCGGGGAGCTGTTTTTT. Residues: CASSREPPGTGFTGELFF.

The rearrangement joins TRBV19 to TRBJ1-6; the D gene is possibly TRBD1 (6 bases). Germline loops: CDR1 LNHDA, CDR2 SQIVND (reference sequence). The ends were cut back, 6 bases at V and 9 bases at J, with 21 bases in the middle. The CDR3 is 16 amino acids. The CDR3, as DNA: TGTGCCAGTAGAAACCCTCTACAGGGTTCAGGTTCACCCCTCCACTTT. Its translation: CASRNPLQGSGSPLHF. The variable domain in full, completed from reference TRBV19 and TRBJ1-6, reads DGGITQSPKYLFRKEGQNVTLSCEQNLNHDAMYWYRQDPGQGLRLIYYSQIVNDFQKGDIAEGYSVSREKKESFPLTVTSAQKNPTAFYLCASRNPLQGSGSPLHFGNGTRLTVT.

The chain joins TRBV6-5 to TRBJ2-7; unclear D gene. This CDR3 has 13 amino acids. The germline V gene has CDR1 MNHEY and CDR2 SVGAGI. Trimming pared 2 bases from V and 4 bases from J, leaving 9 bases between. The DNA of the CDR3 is TGTGCCAGCAGTTACGCTGTTCAGTACGAGCAGTACTTC. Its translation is CASSYAVQYEQYF.

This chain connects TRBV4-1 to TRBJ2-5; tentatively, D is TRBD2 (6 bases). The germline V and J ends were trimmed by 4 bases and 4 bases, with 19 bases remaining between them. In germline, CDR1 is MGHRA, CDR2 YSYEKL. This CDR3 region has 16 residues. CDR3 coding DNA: TGCGCCAGCAGCCGCCTATCGGGCGGGGTGGGAGAGACCCAGTACTTC. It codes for CASSRLSGGVGETQYF.

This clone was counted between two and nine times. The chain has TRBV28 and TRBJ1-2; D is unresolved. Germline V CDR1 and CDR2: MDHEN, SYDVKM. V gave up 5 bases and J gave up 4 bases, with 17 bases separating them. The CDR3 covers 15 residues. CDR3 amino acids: CASSGGLVEIYGYTF. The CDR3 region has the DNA TGTGCCAGCAGTGGAGGACTTGTGGAAATCTATGGCTACACCTTC.

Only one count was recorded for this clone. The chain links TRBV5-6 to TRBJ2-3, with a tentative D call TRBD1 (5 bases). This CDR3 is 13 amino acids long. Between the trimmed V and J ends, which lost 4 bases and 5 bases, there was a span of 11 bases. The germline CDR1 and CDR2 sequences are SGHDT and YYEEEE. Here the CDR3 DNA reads TGTGCCAGCAGCCCAGGGCCGGGAGATACGCAGTATTTT. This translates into CASSPGPGDTQYF.

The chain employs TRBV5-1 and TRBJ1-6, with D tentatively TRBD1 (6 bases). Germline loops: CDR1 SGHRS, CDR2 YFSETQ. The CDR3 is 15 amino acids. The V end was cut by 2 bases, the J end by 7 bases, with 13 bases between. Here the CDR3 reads CASSFGQGRNSPLHF. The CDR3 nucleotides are TGCGCCAGCAGCTTTGGGCAGGGGAGAAATTCACCCCTCCACTTT.

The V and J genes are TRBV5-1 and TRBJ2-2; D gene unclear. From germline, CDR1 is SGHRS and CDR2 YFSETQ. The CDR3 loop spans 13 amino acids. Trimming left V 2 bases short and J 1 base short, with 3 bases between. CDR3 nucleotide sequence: TGCGCCAGCAGCTTCCAGAACACCGGGGAGCTGTTTTTT. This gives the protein CASSFQNTGELFF.

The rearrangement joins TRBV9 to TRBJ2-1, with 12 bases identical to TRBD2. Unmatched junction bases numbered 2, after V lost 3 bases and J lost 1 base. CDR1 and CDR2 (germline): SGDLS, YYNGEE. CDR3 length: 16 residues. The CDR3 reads CASSALAGGSYNEQFF. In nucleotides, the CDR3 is TGTGCCAGCAGCGCACTAGCGGGAGGTTCCTACAATGAGCAGTTCTTC.